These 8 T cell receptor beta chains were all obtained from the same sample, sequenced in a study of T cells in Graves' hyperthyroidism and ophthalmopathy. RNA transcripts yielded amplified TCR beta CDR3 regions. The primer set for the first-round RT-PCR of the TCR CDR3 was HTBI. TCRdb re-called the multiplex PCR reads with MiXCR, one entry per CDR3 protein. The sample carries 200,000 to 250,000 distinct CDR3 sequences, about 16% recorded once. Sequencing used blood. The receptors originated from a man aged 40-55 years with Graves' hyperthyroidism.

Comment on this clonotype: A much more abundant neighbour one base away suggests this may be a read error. The CDR3 DNA reads TGTGTCAGCAGCTTCGGACTAGCGGGCCAGGGGGCCCAGTACTTC. It yields the protein CVSSFGLAGQGAQYF. The chain uses TRBV7-2 and TRBJ2-5; TRBD2 agrees at 11 bases. Germline V gene data show CDR1 as SGHTA and CDR2 as FQGNSA. This CDR3 region has 15 residues. Looking up the rest from reference TRBV7-2 and TRBJ2-5 gives the full variable domain: GAGVSQSPSNKVTEKGKDVELRCDPISGHTALYWYRQSLGQGLEFLIYFQGNSAPDKSGLPSDRFSAERTGGSVSTLTIQRTQQEDSAVYLCVSSFGLAGQGAQYFGPGTRLLVL.

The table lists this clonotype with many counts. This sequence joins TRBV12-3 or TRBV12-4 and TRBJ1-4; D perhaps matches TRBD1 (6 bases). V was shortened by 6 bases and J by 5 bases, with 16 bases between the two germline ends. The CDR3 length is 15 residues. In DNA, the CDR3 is TGTGCCAGCAGCCCCGAACAGGGCAAGAATGAAAAACTGTTTTTT. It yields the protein CASSPEQGKNEKLFF.

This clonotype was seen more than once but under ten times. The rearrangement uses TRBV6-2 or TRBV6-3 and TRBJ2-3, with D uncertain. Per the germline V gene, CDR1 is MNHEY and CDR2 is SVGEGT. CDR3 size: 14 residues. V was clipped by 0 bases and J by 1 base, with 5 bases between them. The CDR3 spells CASSYSAGTDTQYF. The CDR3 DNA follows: TGTGCCAGCAGTTACTCAGCAGGCACAGATACGCAGTATTTT.

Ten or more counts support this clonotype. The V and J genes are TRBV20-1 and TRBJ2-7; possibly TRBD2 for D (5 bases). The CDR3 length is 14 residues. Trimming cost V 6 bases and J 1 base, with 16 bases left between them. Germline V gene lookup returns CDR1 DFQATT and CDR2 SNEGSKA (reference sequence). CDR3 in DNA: TGCAGTGCAGAAAGGTCTAGCCAGTCCTACGAGCAGTACTTC. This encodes CSAERSSQSYEQYF.

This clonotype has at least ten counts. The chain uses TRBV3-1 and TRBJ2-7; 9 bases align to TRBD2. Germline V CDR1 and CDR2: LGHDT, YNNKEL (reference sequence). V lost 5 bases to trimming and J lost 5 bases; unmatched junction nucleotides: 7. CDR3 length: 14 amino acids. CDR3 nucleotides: TGTGCCAGCAGCGAAAGCGGGGGGCCGGACGAGCAGTACTTC. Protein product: CASSESGGPDEQYF.

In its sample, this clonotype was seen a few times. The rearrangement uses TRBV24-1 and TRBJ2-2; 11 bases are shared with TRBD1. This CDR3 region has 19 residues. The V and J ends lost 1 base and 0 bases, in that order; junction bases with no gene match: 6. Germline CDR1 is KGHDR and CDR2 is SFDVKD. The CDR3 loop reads CATSDLGTGGIANTGELFF. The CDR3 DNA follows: TGTGCCACCAGTGATTTAGGGACAGGGGGGATCGCGAACACCGGGGAGCTGTTTTTT.

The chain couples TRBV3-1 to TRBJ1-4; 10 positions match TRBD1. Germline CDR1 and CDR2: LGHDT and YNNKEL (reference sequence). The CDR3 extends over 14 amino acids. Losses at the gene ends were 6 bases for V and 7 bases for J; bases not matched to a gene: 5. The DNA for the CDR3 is TGTGCCAGCAGTTGGACAGGGGGTGGTGAAAAACTGTTTTTT. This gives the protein CASSWTGGGEKLFF.

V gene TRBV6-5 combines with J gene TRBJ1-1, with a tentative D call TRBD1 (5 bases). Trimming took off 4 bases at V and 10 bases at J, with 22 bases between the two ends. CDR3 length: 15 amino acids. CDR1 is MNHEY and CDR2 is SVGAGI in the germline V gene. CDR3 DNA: TGTGCCAGCAGTTCGGACACCGGGGCGGTAACGGCAGCTTTCTTT. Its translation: CASSSDTGAVTAAFF.